The rows below give T cell receptor beta chains drawn from one sample of a study of Graves' ophthalmopathy and Graves' hyperthyroidism. One entry per CDR3 protein, called by TCRdb with MiXCR from the multiplex PCR reads. The sample holds around 1,000,000 distinct CDR3 sequences, around a third seen once. Sequencing was done on a sample of peripheral blood or thyroid tissue (not recorded which). The receptors here all came from an adult man with Graves' hyperthyroidism. Both conserved end residues are part of each CDR3. The D gene is left open where the match is weak. Rows may omit the clone size; those that give it use once, few, many or a size class.

abundance: NA
v_gene: TRBV5-1
j_gene: TRBJ2-7
d_gene: NA
CDR3aa: CASRGVQGRHEQYF
CDR3nt: TGCGCCAGCAGGGGGGTTCAGGGGAGACACGAGCAGTACTTC

abundance: NA
v_gene: TRBV4-3
j_gene: TRBJ1-1
d_gene: NA
CDR3aa: CASSQESGRMNTEAFF
CDR3nt: TGCGCCAGCAGCCAAGAATCCGGCAGGATGAACACTGAAGCATTCTTT

abundance: NA
v_gene: TRBV2
j_gene: TRBJ2-5
d_gene: TRBD1
CDR3aa: CATTSWDREAQYF
CDR3nt: TGTGCCACCACGAGTTGGGACAGGGAGGCCCAGTACTTC

abundance: many
v_gene: TRBV10-3
j_gene: TRBJ2-7
d_gene: NA
CDR3aa: CAISGGTFHEQYF
CDR3nt: TGTGCCATCAGTGGGGGGACATTCCACGAGCAGTACTTC

abundance: few
v_gene: TRBV7-2
j_gene: TRBJ1-6
d_gene: TRBD1
CDR3aa: CASSLDTQGRGSPLHF
CDR3nt: TGTGCCAGCAGCTTAGATACACAGGGGCGGGGGTCACCCCTCCACTTT

abundance: many
v_gene: TRBV2
j_gene: TRBJ2-7
d_gene: NA
CDR3aa: CASSAAGGAYEQYF
CDR3nt: TGTGCCAGCAGTGCCGCCGGGGGTGCCTACGAGCAGTACTTC

abundance: NA
v_gene: TRBV10-3
j_gene: TRBJ2-7
d_gene: NA
CDR3aa: CAIINVGRSYEQYF
CDR3nt: TGTGCCATCATCAACGTAGGCAGGAGCTACGAGCAGTACTTC

abundance: many
v_gene: TRBV6-6
j_gene: TRBJ1-5
d_gene: TRBD1
CDR3aa: CASSVGQGENQPQHF
CDR3nt: TGTGCCAGCAGTGTGGGACAGGGGGAAAATCAGCCCCAGCATTTT

abundance: NA
v_gene: TRBV5-1
j_gene: TRBJ2-2
d_gene: NA
CDR3aa: CASSSKTGGGDTGELFF
CDR3nt: TGCGCCAGCAGCTCGAAAACCGGTGGGGGAGACACCGGGGAGCTGTTTTTT

abundance: NA
v_gene: TRBV29-1
j_gene: TRBJ1-2
d_gene: TRBD1
CDR3aa: CSVGQGLVYGYTF
CDR3nt: TGCAGCGTTGGACAGGGGTTGGTCTATGGCTACACCTTC

abundance: NA
v_gene: TRBV7-4
j_gene: TRBJ2-2
d_gene: NA
CDR3aa: CASSGSQGTGELFF
CDR3nt: TGTGCCAGCAGCGGCAGTCAGGGGACCGGGGAGCTGTTTTTT

abundance: few
v_gene: TRBV19
j_gene: TRBJ1-5
d_gene: NA
CDR3aa: CASSITHRVSNQPQHF
CDR3nt: TGTGCCAGTAGTATTACCCACAGGGTTAGCAATCAGCCCCAGCATTTT

abundance: many
v_gene: TRBV9
j_gene: TRBJ1-1
d_gene: NA
CDR3aa: CASTLGANTEAFF
CDR3nt: TGTGCCAGCACACTGGGGGCGAACACTGAAGCTTTCTTT

abundance: NA
v_gene: TRBV10-3
j_gene: TRBJ2-7
d_gene: NA
CDR3aa: CAVRTMGGAPSYEQYF
CDR3nt: TGTGCCGTCCGCACGATGGGGGGGGCACCCTCCTACGAGCAGTACTTC

abundance: NA
v_gene: TRBV29-1
j_gene: TRBJ2-1
d_gene: NA
CDR3aa: CSVEAGRAEQFF
CDR3nt: TGCAGCGTTGAGGCGGGCAGGGCCGAGCAGTTCTTC

abundance: NA
v_gene: TRBV15
j_gene: TRBJ2-5
d_gene: NA
CDR3aa: CATSGETVLSQETQYF
CDR3nt: TGTGCCACCAGCGGAGAAACGGTGTTGTCCCAAGAGACCCAGTACTTC

abundance: many
v_gene: TRBV12-3/TRBV12-4
j_gene: TRBJ1-6
d_gene: NA
CDR3aa: CASSHESPYNSPLHF
CDR3nt: TGTGCCAGCAGCCACGAAAGTCCCTATAATTCACCCCTCCACTTT

abundance: NA
v_gene: TRBV7-2
j_gene: TRBJ2-7
d_gene: TRBD1
CDR3aa: CASSLEGGGSLEQYF
CDR3nt: TGTGCCAGCAGCTTAGAAGGGGGCGGTTCCCTGGAGCAGTACTTC

abundance: many
v_gene: TRBV4-1
j_gene: TRBJ2-5
d_gene: TRBD1
CDR3aa: CASSLRDRERETQYF
CDR3nt: TGCGCCAGCAGCCTTCGGGACAGGGAGCGGGAGACCCAGTACTTC